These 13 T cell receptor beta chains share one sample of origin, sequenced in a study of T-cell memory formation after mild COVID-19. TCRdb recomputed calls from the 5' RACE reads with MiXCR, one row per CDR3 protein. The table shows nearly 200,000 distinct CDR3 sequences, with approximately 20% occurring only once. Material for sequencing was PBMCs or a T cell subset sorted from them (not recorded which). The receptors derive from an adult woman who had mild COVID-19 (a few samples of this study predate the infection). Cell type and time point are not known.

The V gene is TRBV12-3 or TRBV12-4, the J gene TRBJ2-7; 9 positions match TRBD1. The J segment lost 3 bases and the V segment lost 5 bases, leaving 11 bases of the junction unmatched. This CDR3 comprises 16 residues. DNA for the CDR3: TGTGCCAGCAGTCCCAGGGGGAGACAGGGGGGCTACGAGCAGTACTTC. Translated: CASSPRGRQGGYEQYF.

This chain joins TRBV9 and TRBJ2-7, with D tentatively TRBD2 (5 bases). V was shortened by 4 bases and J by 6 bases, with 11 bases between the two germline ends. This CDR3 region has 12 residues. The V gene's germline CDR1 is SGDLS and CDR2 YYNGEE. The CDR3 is CASSHSEGEQYF. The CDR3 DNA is TGTGCCAGCAGCCATAGCGAGGGCGAGCAGTACTTC.

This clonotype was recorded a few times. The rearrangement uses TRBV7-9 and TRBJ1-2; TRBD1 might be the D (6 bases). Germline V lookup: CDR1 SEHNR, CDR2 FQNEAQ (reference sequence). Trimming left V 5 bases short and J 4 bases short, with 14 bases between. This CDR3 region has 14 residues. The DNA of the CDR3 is TGTGCCAGCAGCCCAAGACAGGACCTCTATGGCTACACCTTC. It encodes CASSPRQDLYGYTF.

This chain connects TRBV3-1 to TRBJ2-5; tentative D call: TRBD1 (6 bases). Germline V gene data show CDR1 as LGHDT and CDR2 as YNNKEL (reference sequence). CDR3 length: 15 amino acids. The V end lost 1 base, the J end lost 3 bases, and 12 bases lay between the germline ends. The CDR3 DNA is TGTGCCAGCAGCCAAGGGCCAGGGGAAAAAGAGACCCAGTACTTC. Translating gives CASSQGPGEKETQYF.

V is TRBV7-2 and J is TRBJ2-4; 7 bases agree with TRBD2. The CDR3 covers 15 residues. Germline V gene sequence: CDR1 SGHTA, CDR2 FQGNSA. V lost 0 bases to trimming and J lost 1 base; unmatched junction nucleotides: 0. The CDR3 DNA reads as TGTGCCAGCAGCTTAGCGGGGGGGGCCAAAAACATTCAGTACTTC. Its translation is CASSLAGGAKNIQYF.

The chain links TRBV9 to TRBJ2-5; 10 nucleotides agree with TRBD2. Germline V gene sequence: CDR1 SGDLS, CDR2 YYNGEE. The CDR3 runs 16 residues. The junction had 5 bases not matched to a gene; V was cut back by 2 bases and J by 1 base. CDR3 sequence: CASSVLAGGPQETQYF. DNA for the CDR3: TGTGCCAGCAGCGTTTTAGCGGGGGGCCCCCAAGAGACCCAGTACTTC.

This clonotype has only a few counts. This chain's CDR3 is CASSEGLKAYEQYF. The CDR3 nucleotides read TGTGCCAGCAGTGAAGGGCTTAAAGCCTACGAGCAGTACTTC. The genes are TRBV2 and TRBJ2-7; D is undetermined. The CDR3 runs 14 residues. Germline values: CDR1 SNHLY, CDR2 FYNNEI. The V end was cut by 1 base, the J end by 2 bases, with 9 bases between.

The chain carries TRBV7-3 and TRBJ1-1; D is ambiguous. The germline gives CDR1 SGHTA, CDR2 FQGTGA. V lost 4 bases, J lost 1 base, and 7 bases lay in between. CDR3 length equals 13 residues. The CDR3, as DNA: TGTGCCAGCAGCTCTTCTCAGAACACTGAAGCTTTCTTT. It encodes CASSSSQNTEAFF.

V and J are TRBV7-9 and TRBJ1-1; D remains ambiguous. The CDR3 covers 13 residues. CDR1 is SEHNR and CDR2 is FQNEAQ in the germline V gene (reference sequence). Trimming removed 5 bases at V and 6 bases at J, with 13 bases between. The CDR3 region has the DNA TGTGCCAGCAGCCACAAACCAGGCTCTGAAGCTTTCTTT. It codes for CASSHKPGSEAFF.

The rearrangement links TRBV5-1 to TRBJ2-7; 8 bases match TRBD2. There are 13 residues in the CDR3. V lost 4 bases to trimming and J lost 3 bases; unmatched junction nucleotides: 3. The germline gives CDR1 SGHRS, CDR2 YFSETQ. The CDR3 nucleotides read TGCGCCAGCAGCAAGCGGGAGCTCTACGAGCAGTACTTC. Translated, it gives CASSKRELYEQYF.

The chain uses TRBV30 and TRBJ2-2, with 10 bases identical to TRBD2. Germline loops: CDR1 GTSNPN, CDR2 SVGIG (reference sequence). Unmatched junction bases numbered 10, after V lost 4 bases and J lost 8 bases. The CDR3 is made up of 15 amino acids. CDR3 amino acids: CAWMRSGRPLGELFF. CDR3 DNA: TGTGCCTGGATGCGTAGCGGGAGGCCCCTGGGGGAGCTGTTTTTT.

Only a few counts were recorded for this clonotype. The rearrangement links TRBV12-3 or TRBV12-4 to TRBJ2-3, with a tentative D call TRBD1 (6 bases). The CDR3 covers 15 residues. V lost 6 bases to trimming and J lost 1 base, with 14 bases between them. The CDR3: CASSPVGARTDTQYF. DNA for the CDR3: TGTGCCAGCAGCCCTGTGGGGGCCCGCACAGATACGCAGTATTTT.

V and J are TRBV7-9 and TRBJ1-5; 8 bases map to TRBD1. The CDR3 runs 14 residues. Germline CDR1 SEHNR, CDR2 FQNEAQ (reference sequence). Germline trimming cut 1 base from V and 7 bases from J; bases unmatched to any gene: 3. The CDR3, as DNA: TGTGCCAGCAGCTTAGGACAGGGGTGGCAGCCCCAGCATTTT. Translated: CASSLGQGWQPQHF.